This is a list of T cell receptor beta chains from one sample in a study of OX40 agonist ivuxolimab in advanced cancers. The protocol was immunoSEQ multiplex PCR, while the TCRdb copy is restricted to in-frame clones and leaves out a portion. This repertoire shows about 43,000 clones, 75% to 90% found once; its top ten account for about 15%. This sample comprised CD4+ or CD8+ T cells sorted from blood, obtained in a trial of the OX40 agonist ivuxolimab. These receptors were obtained from an adult with an advanced solid tumor such as melanoma, head and neck, liver or kidney cancer. Each CDR3 is given with its conserved first and last residue. D genes are given only for firm matches. The size entry is marked missing in some rows and otherwise reads once, few, many or a size class.

TRBJ1-3,.,14,TRBD1,TRBV7-2,CASSPGQGFDTIYF,TGTGCCAGCAGCCCGGGACAGGGATTCGACACCATATATTTT
TRBJ2-7,once,13,TRBD1,TRBV13,CASQDRESYEQYF,TGTGCCAGTCAGGACAGGGAATCCTACGAGCAGTACTTC
TRBJ2-2,.,13,TRBD2,TRBV11-1,CASREGLAGELFF,TGTGCCAGCAGGGAAGGACTAGCCGGGGAGCTGTTTTTT
TRBJ2-1,.,15,.,TRBV28,CASSSLPDNYNEQFF,TGTGCCAGCAGCTCCCTCCCGGACAACTACAATGAGCAGTTCTTC
TRBJ1-2,.,11,.,TRBV30,CAWSLGESYTF,TGTGCCTGGAGTTTGGGGGAAAGCTACACCTTC
TRBJ1-6,.,14,.,TRBV7-2,CASSLRGGPQPLHF,TGTGCCAGCAGTTTAAGGGGGGGCCCTCAACCCCTCCACTTT
TRBJ2-1,.,14,.,TRBV27,CASSPRTGGNEQFF,TGTGCCAGCAGTCCCAGGACTGGGGGAAATGAGCAGTTCTTC
TRBJ1-1,.,13,.,TRBV14,CASTSAWNSEAFF,TGTGCCAGCACCTCAGCATGGAACTCTGAAGCTTTCTTT
TRBJ2-1,.,11,TRBD2,TRBV29-1,CSVTSGGKQFF,TGCAGCGTGACTAGCGGGGGTAAGCAGTTCTTC
TRBJ1-1,.,14,TRBD1,TRBV6-1,CASRTGGGNTEAFF,TGTGCCAGCAGGACAGGGGGGGGGAACACTGAAGCTTTCTTT
TRBJ2-7,.,14,.,TRBV7-6,CASSSRDLADEQYF,TGTGCCAGCAGCTCCCGGGACCTGGCCGACGAGCAGTACTTC
TRBJ2-1,.,11,.,TRBV27,CASIIRNEQFF,TGTGCCAGCATCATTCGAAATGAGCAGTTCTTC
TRBJ1-2,once,13,.,TRBV5-4,CASSLGGDYGYTF,TGTGCCAGCAGCTTGGGCGGAGACTATGGCTACACCTTC
TRBJ2-7,.,13,.,TRBV4-1,CASSQDISYEQYF,TGCGCCAGCAGCCAAGATATTAGCTACGAGCAGTACTTC
TRBJ2-3,.,16,.,TRBV11-2,CASSRTPGIGTDTQYF,TGTGCCAGCAGTCGAACCCCGGGAATTGGGACAGATACGCAGTATTTT
TRBJ1-6,.,15,TRBD1,TRBV28,CASSFGGTVDSPLHF,TGTGCCAGCAGTTTTGGGGGGACAGTAGATTCACCCCTCCACTTT
TRBJ2-1,.,12,.,TRBV5-8,CASSFKGNEQFF,TGTGCCAGCAGCTTTAAAGGCAATGAGCAGTTCTTC
TRBJ2-1,.,15,TRBD2,TRBV5-1,CASSHGLAGGYEQFF,TGCGCCAGCAGCCATGGACTAGCGGGAGGATATGAGCAGTTCTTC
TRBJ1-5,.,16,.,TRBV5-6,CASSLSSPAGDQPQHF,TGTGCCAGCAGCTTGTCAAGTCCGGCAGGAGATCAGCCCCAGCATTTT
TRBJ2-5,.,11,.,TRBV28,CASSPKETQYF,TGTGCCAGCAGTCCTAAAGAGACCCAGTACTTC
TRBJ1-1,once,18,TRBD1,TRBV7-2,CASSLARGQGAPDTEAFF,TGTGCCAGCAGCTTAGCGAGGGGACAGGGGGCGCCGGACACTGAAGCTTTCTTT
TRBJ2-7,medium-sized,15,TRBD2,TRBV6-6,CASSYSALAGVEQYF,TGTGCCAGCAGTTACTCCGCTCTAGCGGGAGTCGAGCAGTACTTC
TRBJ1-1,.,14,.,TRBV5-1,CASSLGVGQTEAFF,TGCGCCAGCAGCTTGGGGGTCGGGCAGACTGAAGCTTTCTTT
TRBJ1-2,.,15,.,TRBV18,CASSPPGVGAYGYTF,TGTGCCAGCTCGCCTCCGGGAGTGGGCGCCTATGGCTACACCTTC
TRBJ2-7,.,14,TRBD1,TRBV6-5,CASSPGTGRYEQYF,TGTGCCAGCAGTCCCGGGACAGGGAGGTACGAGCAGTACTTC